This TCR beta chain derives from a study of cytomegalovirus exposure and HLA in healthy donors. V was clipped by 0 bases and J by 5 bases; unmatched bases: 14. The germline gives CDR1 SGHKS, CDR2 YYEKEE (reference sequence). The CDR3 length is 18 residues. PCR was performed using 60 Vbeta and 13 Jbeta primers. Measured with immunoSEQ multiplex PCR; TCRdb has only the in-frame clones, and not every one. The sample yields 85,000 to 130,000 clones, about 70% seen once. Source material: PBMCs. This chain links TRBV5-5 with TRBJ2-7; 10 nucleotides line up with TRBD1. This TCR was recovered from a woman aged 45-59 years in good health and CMV-seropositive. The CDR3 loop reads CASSLAPRTGGGGNEQYF. The CDR3 DNA reads TGTGCCAGCAGCTTGGCACCCCGGACAGGGGGTGGGGGCAACGAGCAGTACTTC.